This T cell receptor (beta chain) was recorded in a study of cytomegalovirus exposure and HLA in healthy donors. Whole-study results and caveats: The tendency of first-cohort TCR clusters to co-occur in the 90 to 150 validation repertoires was the finding of a later analysis.

Trimming cost V 5 bases and J 4 bases, with 15 bases left between them. Germline CDR1 SGHVS, CDR2 FQNEAQ. This CDR3 has 15 residues. Points on this clone: As yet, its antigen is unknown.

Clones were read by immunoSEQ multiplex PCR, and TCRdb kept only the in-frame ones, dropping some. The sample contains approximately 260,000 clones, around 87% of which appear only once. This clonotype originated in a woman aged 25 to 39 in good health and CMV-seropositive. Sequencing was done on a sample of PBMCs. The chain couples TRBV7-8 to TRBJ2-1, with D uncertain. CDR3 DNA: TGTGCCAGCAGCCTCCGCATGAGGAATTACAATGAGCAGTTCTTC. Translating gives CASSLRMRNYNEQFF.